Each of the 15 T cell receptor beta chains below was sequenced from the same sample in a study of blood T cell repertoires in COVID-19. Produced via immunoSEQ multiplex PCR; TCRdb's table is partial and in-frame only. The sample records over 250,000 clones, roughly 90% being singletons. The sample was PBMCs or T cells enriched from blood (not recorded which). The receptors derive from a woman aged 55 to 70 who had recovered from COVID-19.

This chain joins TRBV6-5 and TRBJ1-1; TRBD1 agrees at 8 bases. The CDR3 covers 16 residues. Germline V gives CDR1 MNHEY, CDR2 SVGAGI. Trimming removed 2 bases from V and 3 bases from J; junction bases left unmatched: 8. CDR3 DNA: TGTGCCAGCAGTTACGACTGGACAGGGACTTACACTGAAGCTTTCTTT. Its translation: CASSYDWTGTYTEAFF.

This chain connects TRBV4-2 to TRBJ2-5, with D possibly being TRBD2 (6 bases). Germline assignment: CDR1 LGHNA and CDR2 YNFKEQ. V shed 0 bases and J shed 2 bases, with 10 bases lying between them. The CDR3 runs to 15 residues. The CDR3 nucleotides are TGTGCCAGCAGCCAAGATACGGGACTTCAAGAGACCCAGTACTTC. Its translation: CASSQDTGLQETQYF.

V is TRBV28 and J is TRBJ2-1, with TRBD2 matching over 8 bases. Germline V gives CDR1 MDHEN, CDR2 SYDVKM. V lost 8 bases, J lost 2 bases, and 11 bases stayed unmatched. This CDR3 comprises 16 residues. This CDR3 is CASAGKLAVPYNEQFF. For the CDR3, the DNA is TGTGCCAGCGCGGGAAAACTAGCGGTTCCCTACAATGAGCAGTTCTTC.

The V gene is TRBV11-3, the J gene TRBJ2-5; D possibly corresponds to TRBD2 (5 bases). This CDR3 contains 14 residues. V was trimmed by 5 bases and J by 5 bases, leaving 15 bases between them. The germline CDR1 and CDR2 sequences are SGHNT and YENEEA. The CDR3 loop is CASSPGYGTETQYF. CDR3 DNA: TGTGCCAGCAGCCCGGGGTATGGTACGGAGACCCAGTACTTC.

The chain is built from TRBV5-1 and TRBJ2-1, with 13 bases that match TRBD2. With 4 bases clipped from V and 8 bases from J, the junction kept 9 bases outside the gene matches. The CDR3 contains 16 residues. Germline loops: CDR1 SGHRS, CDR2 YFSETQ. CDR3 in DNA: TGCGCCAGCAGCCTCGGACTAGCGGGAGTATTGGATGAGCAGTTCTTC. Protein sequence: CASSLGLAGVLDEQFF.

The V call is TRBV9, the J call TRBJ1-4, with D unresolved. With 0 bases removed from V and 3 bases from J, the gap between germline ends came to 15 bases. The CDR3 loop spans 17 amino acids. CDR1 and CDR2 from the germline V gene are SGDLS and YYNGEE. Written as DNA, the CDR3 is TGTGCCAGCAGCGTAGGATCTGGCGGAGCCTCTAATGAAAAACTGTTTTTT. Amino acid sequence: CASSVGSGGASNEKLFF.

CDR3 coding DNA: TGTGCCAGCGCAAATGGGGGGGGCCCCTACAATGAGCAGTTCTTC. Its translation: CASANGGGPYNEQFF. The V call is TRBV21-1, the J call TRBJ2-1; the table's D call of TRBD2 was not tested on the DNA. TRBV21-1 is a pseudogene segment. The CDR3 is 15 residues long.

The chain combines TRBV11-3 with TRBJ2-7; 8 bases line up with TRBD2. The CDR3 runs to 13 residues. Germline CDR1 is SGHNT and CDR2 is YENEEA. Germline trimming cut 7 bases from V and 4 bases from J; bases unmatched to any gene: 6. CDR3 in DNA: TGTGCCAGCACACCCGGGACTAGGTACGAGCAGTACTTC. Translation: CASTPGTRYEQYF.

Of note for this clone: The same CDR3 is also encoded by other DNA sequences in this sample. V is TRBV3-1 (or the pseudogene TRBV3-2) and J is TRBJ1-6; maybe TRBD1 (6 bases). Germline CDR1 and CDR2: LGHDT and YNNKEL (reference sequence). V was trimmed by 4 bases and J by 10 bases, leaving 11 bases between them. The CDR3 extends over 13 amino acids. Here the CDR3 DNA reads TGTGCCAGCAGCCGGTCAGGGGACTCACCCCTCCACTTT. This translates into CASSRSGDSPLHF.

V usage is TRBV28 and J usage is TRBJ2-2; 13 bases fit TRBD2. The CDR3 covers 14 residues. CDR1 and CDR2 from the germline V gene are MDHEN and SYDVKM. V was clipped by 10 bases and J by 8 bases; unmatched bases: 7. The CDR3 protein is CATPGLAGSGELFF. In nucleotides, the CDR3 is TGTGCCACCCCGGGACTAGCGGGGTCGGGGGAGCTGTTTTTT.

The V call is TRBV7-8, the J call TRBJ1-3; possibly TRBD1 for D (5 bases). Germline V lookup: CDR1 SGHVS, CDR2 FQNEAQ. Trimming shortened V by 4 bases and J by 1 base, and 14 bases separated the two germline ends. The CDR3 length is 16 residues. CDR3 coding DNA: TGTGCCAGCAGCTCCCAGGCAGGGAATTCTGGAAACACCATATATTTT. Encoded protein: CASSSQAGNSGNTIYF. Filled out from reference TRBV7-8 and TRBJ1-3, the complete variable domain reads GAGVSQSPRYKVAKRGQDVALRCDPISGHVSLFWYQQALGQGPEFLTYFQNEAQLDKSGLPSDRFFAERPEGSVSTLKIQRTQQEDSAVYLCASSSQAGNSGNTIYFGEGSWLTVV.

This clone has just one count. The chain links TRBV19 to TRBJ1-1, with 9 bases matching TRBD1. With V trimmed by 3 bases and J by 10 bases, 6 bases remained unmatched. CDR3 length: 13 residues. Germline CDR1 LNHDA, CDR2 SQIVND (reference sequence). CDR3 residues: CASSIRDRVGAFF. CDR3 nucleotides: TGTGCCAGTAGTATCCGGGACAGGGTGGGAGCTTTCTTT.

The V and J genes are TRBV2 and TRBJ1-1; a possible D gene is TRBD1 (6 bases). The germline CDR1 and CDR2 sequences are SNHLY and FYNNEI. The CDR3 sequence is 13 residues long. V was trimmed by 3 bases and J by 10 bases, leaving 15 bases between them. CDR3 DNA sequence: TGTGCCAGCAGTGAGGGAACAGGGATGGGAGCTTTCTTT. Its translation: CASSEGTGMGAFF.

This clone was seen a single time. The chain recombines TRBV2 with TRBJ1-6, with D possibly being TRBD1 (5 bases). Trimming stripped 7 bases from V and 3 bases from J, with 10 bases between. This CDR3 comprises 14 residues. Looked up from germline, CDR1 is SNHLY and CDR2 is FYNNEI. The CDR3 region is CASKGRGYNSPLHF. The CDR3 DNA sequence: TGTGCCAGCAAGGGGAGGGGCTATAATTCACCCCTCCACTTT.

The chain uses TRBV1 and TRBJ2-7; the D call in the table, TRBD1, was not verified against the DNA. TRBV1 is a known pseudogene. The CDR3 length is 15 residues. The CDR3 spells CTSRLGYRSSYEQYF. The CDR3 nucleotides read TGCACCAGCCGATTAGGTTACAGAAGCTCCTACGAGCAGTACTTC.